Shown below are 24 T cell receptor beta chains from a single sample sequenced in a study of shared clonotypes between healthy human individuals. Only in-frame clones appear in the TCRdb table, and some are missing; sequencing was by immunoSEQ multiplex PCR. The sample has about 960,000 clones, more than 75% seen once. The material sequenced was memory CD4+ T cells sorted from blood. Subset denoted: CD45RA-negative fraction. The source of these receptors is a young man in good health.

The chain links TRBV21-1 to TRBJ1-3. TRBV21-1 is labeled a pseudogene. The CDR3 length is 16 residues. The CDR3 sequence: CASSEGPGGSGNTIYF. CDR3 nucleotides: TGTGCCAGCAGCGAAGGACCCGGCGGCTCTGGAAACACCATATATTTT.

The chain has TRBV9 and TRBJ2-5; D is possibly TRBD2 (6 bases). Germline CDR1 is SGDLS and CDR2 is YYNGEE. The CDR3 totals 15 residues. Trimming pared 3 bases from V and 5 bases from J, leaving 17 bases between. CDR3 amino acids: CASSAGLADGETQYF. The CDR3 nucleotides are TGTGCCAGCAGCGCGGGACTTGCTGACGGGGAGACCCAGTACTTC.

The chain employs TRBV28 and TRBJ1-6; D is uncertain. Germline V lookup: CDR1 MDHEN, CDR2 SYDVKM. V was trimmed by 2 bases and J by 5 bases, leaving 10 bases between them. This CDR3 is built from 15 residues. The CDR3 DNA follows: TGTGCCAGCAGTTTAATTACCCGTAATAATTCACCCCTCCACTTT. It yields the protein CASSLITRNNSPLHF.

A remark on this clone: Other DNA sequences in the sample encode the same CDR3. The rearrangement uses TRBV11-2 and TRBJ2-5, with 8 bases lining up with TRBD2. CDR1 and CDR2 (germline): SGHAT, FQNNGV. J gave up 2 bases and V 3 bases, and 2 bases lay outside the gene matches. The CDR3 contains 14 residues. Written as DNA, the CDR3 is TGTGCCAGCAGCTTTACTAGCGGACAAGAGACCCAGTACTTC. Translating it yields CASSFTSGQETQYF.

The chain combines TRBV19 with TRBJ2-1; no definite D call. This CDR3 has 14 residues. The germline gives CDR1 LNHDA, CDR2 SQIVND (reference sequence). V lost 3 bases and J lost 2, with 8 bases in between. CDR3 DNA sequence: TGTGCCAGTAGTATCCGGGCCACCTACAATGAGCAGTTCTTC. It is translated as CASSIRATYNEQFF.

The chain is built from TRBV6-5 and TRBJ2-7; TRBD1 or TRBD2 may be the D gene (5 bases each). The V end lost 6 bases, the J end lost 1 base, and 16 bases lay between the germline ends. Germline assignment: CDR1 MNHEY and CDR2 SVGAGI. This CDR3 is built from 15 residues. The chain's CDR3 is CASRRAGTESYEQYF. As DNA, the CDR3 is TGTGCCAGCAGAAGGGCCGGGACGGAATCCTACGAGCAGTACTTC.

With respect to this clone: The sample holds other DNA sequences that translate to the same CDR3. This chain uses TRBV19 with TRBJ2-5, with 10 positions matching TRBD2. Germline CDR1 and CDR2: LNHDA and SQIVND (reference sequence). With V trimmed by 0 bases and J by 4 bases, 2 bases remained unmatched. CDR3 size: 15 residues. CDR3 DNA: TGTGCCAGTAGTATAGATTTAGCGGGAGGAGAGACCCAGTACTTC. As protein: CASSIDLAGGETQYF. Supplemented by reference TRBV19 and TRBJ2-5, the full variable domain reads DGGITQSPKYLFRKEGQNVTLSCEQNLNHDAMYWYRQDPGQGLRLIYYSQIVNDFQKGDIAEGYSVSREKKESFPLTVTSAQKNPTAFYLCASSIDLAGGETQYFGPGTRLLVL.

The sample holds many counts of this clone. The V call is TRBV7-8, the J call TRBJ2-5; tentatively, D is TRBD2 (6 bases). The CDR3 has 14 amino acids. V lost 1 base, J lost 5 bases, and 11 bases lay in between. Per the germline V gene, CDR1 is SGHVS and CDR2 is FQNEAQ. CDR3 sequence: CASSLDRGWETQYF. The CDR3 DNA reads as TGTGCCAGCAGCTTAGACCGGGGGTGGGAGACCCAGTACTTC. Looking up the rest from reference TRBV7-8 and TRBJ2-5 gives the full variable domain: GAGVSQSPRYKVAKRGQDVALRCDPISGHVSLFWYQQALGQGPEFLTYFQNEAQLDKSGLPSDRFFAERPEGSVSTLKIQRTQQEDSAVYLCASSLDRGWETQYFGPGTRLLVL.

This clone was found once. The chain employs TRBV7-2 and TRBJ1-1; the D is unclear. Germline values: CDR1 SGHTA, CDR2 FQGNSA. The CDR3 contains 13 residues. With 5 bases removed from V and 1 base from J, the gap between germline ends came to 8 bases. CDR3 coding DNA: TGTGCCAGCAGCATCGGGCAGAACACTGAAGCTTTCTTT. Translating it yields CASSIGQNTEAFF. Looking up the rest from reference TRBV7-2 and TRBJ1-1 gives the full variable domain: GAGVSQSPSNKVTEKGKDVELRCDPISGHTALYWYRQSLGQGLEFLIYFQGNSAPDKSGLPSDRFSAERTGGSVSTLTIQRTQQEDSAVYLCASSIGQNTEAFFGQGTRLTVV.

The chain couples TRBV6-1 to TRBJ2-6; 7 positions agree with TRBD1. V lost 4 bases, J lost 1 base, and 4 bases stayed unmatched. The CDR3 is 16 amino acids. Germline CDR1 MNHNS, CDR2 SASEGT. The CDR3 spells CASSVGTASGANVLTF. The CDR3, as DNA: TGTGCCAGCAGTGTGGGGACAGCATCTGGGGCCAACGTCCTGACTTTC.

This sequence joins TRBV27 and TRBJ1-6; no reliable D call. The CDR3 runs to 15 residues. V was clipped by 0 bases and J by 7 bases, with 10 bases between them. Germline CDR1 reads MNHEY; CDR2 reads SMNVEV (reference sequence). CDR3 protein: CASSLSLGYNSPLHF. As DNA, the CDR3 is TGTGCCAGCAGTTTATCGCTCGGGTACAATTCACCCCTCCACTTT.

The genes are TRBV6-5 and TRBJ2-7; no firm D call. Trimming pared 0 bases from V and 6 bases from J, leaving 12 bases between. The CDR3 spans 14 residues. Germline loops: CDR1 MNHEY, CDR2 SVGAGI. As DNA, the CDR3 is TGTGCCAGCAGTTACTCGAGGCAGGCCGGCGAGCAGTACTTC. It translates to CASSYSRQAGEQYF.

The chain is built from TRBV6-1 and TRBJ2-5, with D unresolved. V was clipped by 4 bases and J by 0 bases, with 15 bases between them. The CDR3 has 16 residues. CDR1 is MNHNS and CDR2 is SASEGT in the germline V gene. The CDR3 DNA sequence: TGTGCCAGCAGTGGGGTTGATTGGCGGTACCAAGAGACCCAGTACTTC. This gives the protein CASSGVDWRYQETQYF.

V usage is TRBV7-8 and J usage is TRBJ1-4; 11 bases map to TRBD1. CDR1 SGHVS and CDR2 FQNEAQ come from the germline V gene. The V and J ends lost 2 bases and 2 bases, in that order; junction bases with no gene match: 1. The CDR3 runs to 16 residues. In DNA, the CDR3 is TGTGCCAGCAGCTTAAGGACAGGGGGCACTAATGAAAAACTGTTTTTT. It codes for CASSLRTGGTNEKLFF.

The chain joins TRBV7-2 to TRBJ2-7, with D possibly being TRBD1 (6 bases). The V end was cut by 3 bases, the J end by 0 bases, with 12 bases between. The CDR3 totals 15 residues. Germline-derived CDR1 and CDR2 are SGHTA and FQGNSA. CDR3 region: CASSFRGHDSYEQYF. The CDR3 DNA sequence: TGTGCCAGCAGCTTCAGGGGACACGACTCCTACGAGCAGTACTTC.

The chain has TRBV19 and TRBJ1-5, with a weak D call TRBD1 (5 bases). Looked up from germline, CDR1 is LNHDA and CDR2 is SQIVND (reference sequence). The CDR3 contains 16 residues. V was shortened by 6 bases and J by 2 bases, with 17 bases between the two germline ends. The CDR3 DNA is TGTGCCAGTAGCGATAGAAGGTCGGGGGGCAATCAGCCCCAGCATTTT. It specifies CASSDRRSGGNQPQHF. The full variable domain, rest sourced from reference TRBV19 and TRBJ1-5, is DGGITQSPKYLFRKEGQNVTLSCEQNLNHDAMYWYRQDPGQGLRLIYYSQIVNDFQKGDIAEGYSVSREKKESFPLTVTSAQKNPTAFYLCASSDRRSGGNQPQHFGDGTRLSIL.

V usage is TRBV19 and J usage is TRBJ2-7, with 9 bases aligning to TRBD1. CDR1 is LNHDA and CDR2 is SQIVND in the germline V gene (reference sequence). This CDR3 contains 16 residues. J was trimmed by 5 bases and V by 3 bases; bases with no gene match: 11. The CDR3 spells CASSMPGQGTGNEQYF. CDR3 DNA: TGTGCCAGTAGTATGCCGGGACAGGGAACTGGTAACGAGCAGTACTTC.

The chain employs TRBV7-9 and TRBJ2-7; D not resolved. Per germline, CDR1 SEHNR and CDR2 FQNEAQ (reference sequence). V was shortened by 11 bases and J by 3 bases, with 17 bases between the two germline ends. The CDR3 contains 13 residues. CDR3 region: CALAGAAHYEQYF. The CDR3 DNA reads as TGTGCCCTCGCAGGCGCAGCCCACTACGAGCAGTACTTC.

This clone was detected only a few times. The chain uses TRBV6-1 and TRBJ1-2; no definite D call. V lost 2 bases, J lost 1 base, and 8 bases lay in between. Germline CDR1 is MNHNS and CDR2 is SASEGT. CDR3 size: 14 residues. The CDR3 region has the DNA TGTGCCAGCAGTGAAAATAGATTTAACTATGGCTACACCTTC. Amino acids: CASSENRFNYGYTF.

This clone was counted once. The chain combines TRBV5-4 with TRBJ1-1; D might be TRBD1 (5 bases). The CDR3 loop spans 12 amino acids. Germline loops: CDR1 SGHNT, CDR2 YYREEE (reference sequence). V was trimmed by 4 bases and J by 9 bases, leaving 13 bases between them. CDR3 in DNA: TGTGCCAGCAGCCCCCGGGGGGAAAAAGCTTTCTTT. This encodes CASSPRGEKAFF. The whole variable domain, remainder taken from reference TRBV5-4 and TRBJ1-1, is ETGVTQSPTHLIKTRGQQVTLRCSSQSGHNTVSWYQQALGQGPQFIFQYYREEENGRGNFPPRFSGLQFPNYSSELNVNALELDDSALYLCASSPRGEKAFFGQGTRLTVV.

The chain combines TRBV2 with TRBJ2-3; perhaps TRBD1 as D (5 bases). Between the trimmed V and J ends, which lost 4 bases and 4 bases, there was a span of 12 bases. Germline CDR1 SNHLY, CDR2 FYNNEI. The CDR3 totals 14 residues. As DNA, the CDR3 is TGTGCCAGCAGTGCCGAAGTAGGGGCAGATACGCAGTATTTT. This encodes CASSAEVGADTQYF.

This chain connects TRBV29-1 to TRBJ1-2; the match to TRBD1 covers 7 bases. The CDR3 covers 13 residues. Germline CDR1 and CDR2: SQVTM and ANQGSEA. Trimming cost V 8 bases and J 4 bases; bases outside gene matches: 10. The CDR3 DNA reads as TGCAGCCTTAGACAGGGAGGCGGCTATGGCTACACCTTC. Translation gives CSLRQGGGYGYTF.

The rearrangement links TRBV9 to TRBJ1-3; no clear D gene. Looked up from germline, CDR1 is SGDLS and CDR2 is YYNGEE. The V and J ends lost 1 base and 0 bases respectively, with 8 bases between them. This CDR3 contains 15 residues. In nucleotides, the CDR3 is TGTGCCAGCAGCGTATTTGGAATCTCTGGAAACACCATATATTTT. It codes for CASSVFGISGNTIYF.

J is TRBJ1-3 and V is TRBV18; D unresolved. V was trimmed by 5 bases and J by 0 bases, leaving 14 bases between them. CDR1 KGHSH and CDR2 LQKENI come from the germline V gene. The CDR3 spans 16 residues. CDR3 nucleotide sequence: TGTGCCAGCTCATCCTCTCGGGCGTCCTCTGGAAACACCATATATTTT. It specifies CASSSSRASSGNTIYF.